One sample yielded the 23 T cell receptor beta chains listed below, sequenced in a study of PD-1 blockade in classical Hodgkin lymphoma. The assay was immunoSEQ multiplex PCR, and TCRdb's table has in-frame clones only and misses some. The sample yields 7,000 or so clones, around 81% seen once. Time point denoted: newly diagnosed, previously untreated cHL patient sample. The sample comprised peripheral blood mononuclear cells (PBMCs). Every receptor here comes from a human donor with classical Hodgkin lymphoma.

The chain recombines TRBV2 with TRBJ1-6, with no clear D. The CDR3 totals 13 residues. Germline loops: CDR1 SNHLY, CDR2 FYNNEI. The V and J ends lost 3 bases and 4 bases respectively, with 4 bases between them. CDR3: CASSDTYNSPLHF. The CDR3 region has the DNA TGTGCCAGCAGTGACACTTATAATTCACCCCTCCACTTT.

J is TRBJ2-2 and V is TRBV9; D ambiguous. V was pared by 4 bases and J by 6 bases, with 10 bases between. Germline CDR1 is SGDLS and CDR2 is YYNGEE. CDR3 size: 13 residues. CDR3 DNA: TGTGCCAGCAGCTTGGGATTTCCCGGGGAGCTGTTTTTT. Its translation: CASSLGFPGELFF.

This chain uses TRBV2 with TRBJ2-7, with D possibly being TRBD2 (6 bases). Germline CDR1 reads SNHLY; CDR2 reads FYNNEI. The CDR3 length is 12 residues. V lost 5 bases, J lost 3 bases, and 8 bases lay in between. CDR3 DNA sequence: TGTGCCAGCAGTCTGGACTACTACGAGCAGTACTTC. Encoded protein: CASSLDYYEQYF. Together with reference TRBV2 and TRBJ2-7, the CDR3 gives the full variable domain: EPEVTQTPSHQVTQMGQEVILRCVPISNHLYFYWYRQILGQKVEFLVSFYNNEISEKSEIFDDQFSVERPDGSNFTLKIRSTKLEDSAMYFCASSLDYYEQYFGPGTRLTVT.

CDR3 sequence: CASSFHSDTGELFF. Here the CDR3 DNA reads TGTGCCAGCAGCTTCCACAGCGACACCGGGGAGCTGTTTTTT. The V and J genes are TRBV9 and TRBJ2-2; unclear D gene. Germline CDR1 SGDLS, CDR2 YYNGEE. Deletions cut 4 bases from V and 3 bases from J, with 10 bases between. The CDR3 contains 14 residues.

The chain has TRBV5-1 and TRBJ2-1; the match to TRBD2 covers 8 bases. Germline-derived CDR1 and CDR2 are SGHRS and YFSETQ. The CDR3 has 15 residues. V shed 2 bases, J shed 5 bases, and the junction held 6 bases outside the gene matches. The CDR3 DNA reads as TGCGCCAGCAGCTTTGGCGGGGGGATCCACAATGAGCAGTTCTTC. As protein: CASSFGGGIHNEQFF.

The rearrangement links TRBV2 to TRBJ1-5, with D maybe TRBD1 (5 bases). V was trimmed by 5 bases and J by 6 bases, leaving 20 bases between them. Germline CDR1 and CDR2: SNHLY and FYNNEI. The CDR3 spans 16 residues. The CDR3 protein is CASSQFQDPGGQPQHF. The CDR3 DNA follows: TGTGCCAGCAGTCAATTCCAGGATCCGGGGGGTCAGCCCCAGCATTTT.

The genes are TRBV7-8 and TRBJ2-5; 7 positions match TRBD2. V was clipped by 3 bases and J by 2 bases; unmatched bases: 12. CDR1 is SGHVS, CDR2 FQNEAQ, per germline. The length of the CDR3 is 17 residues. CDR3 DNA: TGTGCCAGCAGCTTTAGTCGTGGGGGGGAAGATCAAGAGACCCAGTACTTC. Its protein is CASSFSRGGEDQETQYF.

The chain carries TRBV13 and TRBJ2-7; D is ambiguous. The V gene's germline CDR1 is PRHDT and CDR2 FYEKMQ (reference sequence). Trimming pared 0 bases from V and 2 bases from J, leaving 8 bases between. CDR3 size: 14 residues. The CDR3 loop reads CASSLGQSPYEQYF. As DNA, the CDR3 is TGTGCCAGCAGCTTAGGGCAGTCTCCCTACGAGCAGTACTTC. The entire variable domain, with the rest obtained from reference TRBV13 and TRBJ2-7, is as follows: AAGVIQSPRHLIKEKRETATLKCYPIPRHDTVYWYQQGPGQDPQFLISFYEKMQSDKGSIPDRFSAQQFSDYHSELNMSSLELGDSALYFCASSLGQSPYEQYFGPGTRLTVT.

J is TRBJ2-5 and V is TRBV29-1; D unclear. V shed 7 bases and J shed 5 bases, with 8 bases lying between them. Germline CDR1 SQVTM, CDR2 ANQGSEA. CDR3 size: 10 residues. DNA for the CDR3: TGCAGCGCGGCCCAGGAGACCCAGTACTTC. Translation gives CSAAQETQYF.

The gene calls are TRBV2 and TRBJ2-3, with D maybe TRBD2 (6 bases). Germline values: CDR1 SNHLY, CDR2 FYNNEI. This CDR3 spans 15 amino acids. V was trimmed by 3 bases and J by 5 bases, leaving 15 bases between them. CDR3 in amino acids: CASSEEGGTVDTQYF. CDR3 DNA sequence: TGTGCCAGCAGTGAGGAGGGCGGGACTGTAGATACGCAGTATTTT.

This clone has just one count. The chain employs TRBV1 and TRBJ2-3; the table gives TRBD2 as D, unverified against the DNA. TRBV1 is tagged as a pseudogene. The CDR3 sequence is 15 residues long. In DNA form, the CDR3 reads TGCACCACCCCCCACCGGACTAGCGGGGCTGATACGCAGTATTTT. It codes for CTTPHRTSGADTQYF.

A few counts support this clone. The genes are TRBV6-5 and TRBJ1-1; D is uncertain. With 6 bases removed from V and 5 bases from J, the gap between germline ends came to 7 bases. In germline, CDR1 is MNHEY, CDR2 SVGAGI. This CDR3 has 11 residues. The CDR3 region has the DNA TGTGCCAGCAGGCATGGGACTGAAGCTTTCTTT. Amino acids: CASRHGTEAFF.

The chain couples TRBV2 to TRBJ1-6; D gene unclear. The CDR3 sequence is 14 residues long. Germline CDR1 and CDR2: SNHLY and FYNNEI. The V end lost 6 bases, the J end lost 7 bases, and 13 bases lay between the germline ends. DNA for the CDR3: TGTGCCAGCAGGAGGGATCCCGTGAATTCACCCCTCCACTTT. Translating it yields CASRRDPVNSPLHF.

This chain joins TRBV4-1 and TRBJ1-6; D unclear. Trimming took off 0 bases at V and 2 bases at J, with 14 bases between the two ends. The CDR3 extends over 18 amino acids. The germline V gene encodes CDR1 MGHRA and CDR2 YSYEKL. The CDR3 DNA reads as TGCGCCAGCAGCCAAGAGGGAAAGGGTGCCCCCTATAATTCACCCCTCCACTTT. Its translation: CASSQEGKGAPYNSPLHF.

This clone was recorded a few times. J is TRBJ1-1 and V is TRBV2, with unresolved D. The CDR3 is 14 residues long. Germline CDR1 is SNHLY and CDR2 is FYNNEI. Between the trimmed V and J ends, which lost 7 bases and 1 base, there was a span of 13 bases. CDR3 nucleotide sequence: TGTGCCAGCACCCCGGACGGAGCGAACACTGAAGCTTTCTTT. Translated: CASTPDGANTEAFF.

The rearrangement joins TRBV23-1 to TRBJ2-7; no clear D. TRBV23-1 qualifies as an ORF whose function is uncertain. The CDR3 covers 13 residues. V was pared by 3 bases and J by 5 bases, with 11 bases between. The CDR3 region is CASSQGNNHEQYF. The DNA for the CDR3 is TGCGCCAGCAGTCAGGGCAACAACCACGAGCAGTACTTC.

This chain links TRBV5-1 with TRBJ1-1; D is possibly TRBD1 (6 bases). Trimming removed 0 bases from V and 1 base from J, with 10 bases in between. Germline loops: CDR1 SGHRS, CDR2 YFSETQ. This CDR3 contains 15 residues. The DNA for the CDR3 is TGCGCCAGCAGCTTGGAGGGACAACCGAACACTGAAGCTTTCTTT. Translating it yields CASSLEGQPNTEAFF.

V usage is TRBV9 and J usage is TRBJ1-3; 7 nucleotides line up with TRBD1. This CDR3 is 16 amino acids long. Germline assignment: CDR1 SGDLS and CDR2 YYNGEE. V shed 4 bases and J 0 bases; nucleotides not matched to a gene: 7. The CDR3 DNA follows: TGTGCCAGCAGCTTCGGACAGGACGGCTCTGGAAACACCATATATTTT. It codes for CASSFGQDGSGNTIYF.

V is TRBV2 and J is TRBJ2-7; 9 nucleotides line up with TRBD1. CDR1 and CDR2 (germline): SNHLY, FYNNEI. CDR3 length equals 14 residues. J gave up 7 bases and V 6 bases, and 10 bases lay outside the gene matches. The CDR3 nucleotides are TGTGCCAGCAGGCCGGGACAGGGTTTTGGGGAGCAGTACTTC. It translates to CASRPGQGFGEQYF.

This clone came up once. This chain uses TRBV11-1 with TRBJ1-4; TRBD1 matches at 9 bases. This CDR3 is 15 amino acids long. Germline V gives CDR1 SGHAT, CDR2 FQDESV (reference sequence). The junction had 4 bases not matched to a gene; V was cut back by 5 bases and J by 3 bases. CDR3 in DNA: TGTGCCAGCAGCGACGACAGGGGGGCTAATGAAAAACTGTTTTTT. This gives the protein CASSDDRGANEKLFF.

This sequence joins TRBV2 and TRBJ2-7; D might be TRBD1 or TRBD2, each matching 5 bases. The V gene lost 5 bases and the J gene lost 0 bases, with 8 bases spanning the gap. Germline-derived CDR1 and CDR2 are SNHLY and FYNNEI. The CDR3 runs 13 residues. This CDR3 is CASSWDVSYEQYF. In DNA form, the CDR3 reads TGTGCCAGCAGTTGGGACGTCTCCTACGAGCAGTACTTC.

The rearrangement links TRBV28 to TRBJ1-5; the D gene is possibly TRBD1 (5 bases). The V end lost 6 bases, the J end lost 5 bases, and 20 bases lay between the germline ends. CDR3 length: 16 amino acids. Germline loops: CDR1 MDHEN, CDR2 SYDVKM. Here the CDR3 reads CASRDAKTGPYQPQHF. The DNA for the CDR3 is TGTGCCAGCAGGGACGCAAAAACAGGCCCCTATCAGCCCCAGCATTTT.

This clone was counted a few times. This chain joins TRBV6-1 and TRBJ2-5; unclear D gene. Germline lookup yields CDR1 MNHNS and CDR2 SASEGT. V shed 5 bases and J shed 5 bases, with 12 bases lying between them. This CDR3 contains 13 residues. The CDR3 reads CASSLEGLETQYF. The CDR3 DNA reads TGTGCCAGCAGTCTAGAAGGGTTGGAGACCCAGTACTTC.